These 9 T cell receptor beta chains originate from one sample sequenced in a study of blood T cell repertoires in COVID-19. The repertoire was sequenced with immunoSEQ multiplex PCR; TCRdb's copy has only in-frame clones and lacks some. This sample has about 350,000 clones, with around 90% found just once. The sequencing sample was made of peripheral blood. All receptors come from a woman in her sixties or seventies with COVID-19, enrolled during active disease.

V usage is TRBV19 and J usage is TRBJ1-2; 11 bases match TRBD1. The CDR3 is made up of 13 amino acids. The V segment lost 4 bases and the J segment 7 bases; nucleotides outside the gene matches: 2. Germline V gives CDR1 LNHDA, CDR2 SQIVND (reference sequence). The chain's CDR3 is CASSTGTGGGYTF. The CDR3 DNA reads as TGTGCCAGTAGTACCGGGACAGGGGGTGGCTACACCTTC. Full variable domain (missing parts from reference TRBV19 and TRBJ1-2): DGGITQSPKYLFRKEGQNVTLSCEQNLNHDAMYWYRQDPGQGLRLIYYSQIVNDFQKGDIAEGYSVSREKKESFPLTVTSAQKNPTAFYLCASSTGTGGGYTFGSGTRLTVV.

This clone was counted a single time. CDR3 residues: CASSRGLVNTGELFF. For the CDR3, the DNA is TGCGCCAGCAGCCGAGGACTCGTAAACACCGGGGAGCTGTTTTTT. The chain joins TRBV10-1 to TRBJ2-2; D perhaps matches TRBD2 (5 bases). CDR3 length: 15 amino acids. V was shortened by 6 bases and J by 2 bases, with 13 bases between the two germline ends. Per germline, CDR1 WNHNN and CDR2 SYGVQD (reference sequence).

The chain combines TRBV11-2 with TRBJ1-3; weak D call: TRBD1 (6 bases). Germline CDR1 SGHAT, CDR2 FQNNGV. V was trimmed by 5 bases and J by 4 bases, leaving 15 bases between them. The CDR3 runs to 15 residues. In DNA, the CDR3 is TGTGCCAGCAGCATCTTCAGGGGATCCGGAAACACCATATATTTT. Encoded protein: CASSIFRGSGNTIYF.

V gene TRBV3-1 (or the pseudogene TRBV3-2) combines with J gene TRBJ2-4; 9 bases line up with TRBD2. V shed 2 bases, J shed 12 bases, and the junction held 11 bases outside the gene matches. This CDR3 spans 15 amino acids. Germline V CDR1 and CDR2: LGHDT, YNNKEL (reference sequence). The CDR3 region is CASSQYGGSGGPQYF. CDR3 DNA: TGTGCCAGCAGCCAATATGGGGGTAGCGGGGGCCCTCAGTACTTC.

This chain joins TRBV5-6 and TRBJ1-2, with 9 bases lining up with TRBD1. Germline V gives CDR1 SGHDT, CDR2 YYEEEE. The CDR3 totals 16 residues. The ends lost 2 bases at V and 7 bases at J; junction bases unmatched: 12. The CDR3 is CASSFLRDRGSGGYTF. The DNA for the CDR3 is TGTGCCAGCAGCTTCTTGAGAGACAGGGGGTCAGGTGGCTACACCTTC.

V is TRBV7-6 and J is TRBJ1-2, with 7 bases matching TRBD1. The germline V gene encodes CDR1 SGHVS and CDR2 FNYEAQ. V lost 1 base to trimming and J lost 4 bases; unmatched junction nucleotides: 9. This CDR3 is built from 16 residues. The CDR3: CASSLGTRAGGYGYTF. CDR3 nucleotides: TGTGCCAGCAGCTTAGGGACACGGGCAGGGGGCTATGGCTACACCTTC.

The chain joins TRBV10-3 to TRBJ1-5; TRBD1 is a possible D gene (5 bases). Germline lookup yields CDR1 ENHRY and CDR2 SYGVKD. The CDR3 runs to 15 residues. With 0 bases removed from V and 2 bases from J, the gap between germline ends came to 8 bases. CDR3 region: CAISESGGGNQPQHF. CDR3 in DNA: TGTGCCATCAGTGAGTCGGGGGGGGGCAATCAGCCCCAGCATTTT.

The chain couples TRBV6-4 to TRBJ1-5; TRBD1 matches at 7 bases. J gave up 8 bases and V 3 bases, and 4 bases lay outside the gene matches. Germline V gene sequence: CDR1 MRHNA, CDR2 SNTAGT. This CDR3 spans 13 amino acids. The CDR3 DNA sequence: TGTGCCAGCAGTGATCACCAGGGGGAGCCCCAGCATTTT. This translates into CASSDHQGEPQHF.

The chain uses TRBV29-1 and TRBJ1-5; D remains unclear. The CDR3 extends over 11 amino acids. Deletions cut 7 bases from V and 9 bases from J, with 13 bases between. CDR1 and CDR2 (germline): SQVTM, ANQGSEA. CDR3 sequence (DNA): TGCAGCGCCAGCTGGGGAGGGCCCCAGCATTTT. Its protein is CSASWGGPQHF.